A selection of T cell receptor beta chains follows, all from one sample in a study of blood T cell repertoires in COVID-19. The method was immunoSEQ multiplex PCR; TCRdb's version includes in-frame clones alone and lacks a portion of them. In the table there are about 200,000 clones, approximately 80% of which are singletons. The sequenced sample consisted of peripheral blood. The receptors here all came from a man aged 35-49 years with acute or convalescent COVID-19. The CDR3 runs from the conserved cysteine through the conserved F or W. The D gene is left open where the match is weak. Some rows have no size entry. The others give once, few or many, or a class for an expanded clone.

J,D,size,V,DNA,CDR3
TRBJ2-5,TRBD1,-,TRBV7-9,TGTGCCAGCAGTTCTAGGGACAGCAAAGAGACCCAGTACTTC,CASSSRDSKETQYF
TRBJ2-1,TRBD2,once,TRBV10-3,TGTGCCATCAGTGGACTAGCGGGAGGGTACAATGAGCAGTTCTTC,CAISGLAGGYNEQFF
TRBJ2-3,-,-,TRBV14,TGTGCCAGCAGCTACACAGATACGCAGTATTTT,CASSYTDTQYF
TRBJ1-4,TRBD1,-,TRBV18,TGTGCCAGCTCACCTGACGAGGGGGCTGGAAAACTGTTTTTT,CASSPDEGAGKLFF
TRBJ1-4,-,once,TRBV27,TGTGCCAGCAGTTTGGAGTGGGGGGTAGGGGAAAAACTGTTTTTT,CASSLEWGVGEKLFF
TRBJ1-2,-,-,TRBV3-1/TRBV3-2,TGTGCCAGCAGCCTCAGGGACTATGGCTACACCTTC,CASSLRDYGYTF
TRBJ2-5,-,-,TRBV7-2,TGTGCCAGCAGCTTATCAGGAGGGACCCAGTACTTC,CASSLSGGTQYF
TRBJ1-5,-,-,TRBV19,TGTGCCAGTAGTGGGACTGGCAATCAGCCCCAGCATTTT,CASSGTGNQPQHF
TRBJ2-2,TRBD2,-,TRBV5-5,TGTGCCAGCAGCTCGGTGGGACTAGCGAACACCGGGGAGCTGTTTTTT,CASSSVGLANTGELFF
TRBJ2-6,-,-,TRBV5-1,TGCGCCAGCAGCCCTCTACCCCGGGGTGCTGGGGCCAACGTCCTGACTTTC,CASSPLPRGAGANVLTF
TRBJ1-1,-,few,TRBV11-2,TGTGCCAGCAGCTCAGCCAGGGGCAGTGACACTGAAGCTTTCTTT,CASSSARGSDTEAFF
TRBJ1-2,-,-,TRBV3-1/TRBV3-2,TGTGCCAGCAGCGGCCACCTCGGGGGCTATGGCTACACCTTC,CASSGHLGGYGYTF
TRBJ2-7,TRBD2,-,TRBV5-6,TGTGCCAGCAGCCCTACCCTAGCGGGAGACGAGCAGTACTTC,CASSPTLAGDEQYF
TRBJ1-1,-,-,TRBV6-5,TGTGCCAGCAGTTACTCGAGGCAGCCGACCACTGAAGCTTTCTTT,CASSYSRQPTTEAFF
TRBJ1-1,TRBD1,-,TRBV7-9,TGTGCCAGCAGCTTATTGGGACAGGGGAACGATTTCTTT,CASSLLGQGNDFF
TRBJ2-7,TRBD2,-,TRBV11-2,TGTGCCAGCAGCTTAGTCGTGGTAGCGGGAGGCTCCTACGAGCAGTACTTC,CASSLVVVAGGSYEQYF